A single sample is the source of the 28 T cell receptor beta chains below, sequenced in a study of blood T cell repertoires in COVID-19. The data were produced by immunoSEQ multiplex PCR, yet TCRdb's version contains in-frame clones alone and is incomplete. The repertoire holds roughly 62,000 clones, 65% to 80% seen once, with around a sixth in the top ten. Input material: peripheral blood. The receptors stem from a man aged 55-75 years with acute or convalescent COVID-19.

This clone was seen a handful of times. V and J are TRBV19 and TRBJ1-3; D is ambiguous. Trimming removed 5 bases at V and 0 bases at J, with 8 bases between. The CDR3 consists of 14 residues. CDR1 and CDR2 from the germline V gene are LNHDA and SQIVND (reference sequence). The CDR3 region is CASSALASGNTIYF. CDR3 bases: TGTGCCAGTAGTGCCCTGGCCTCTGGAAACACCATATATTTT.

The gene calls are TRBV6-5 and TRBJ1-5; D possibly corresponds to TRBD1 (5 bases). This CDR3 is built from 13 residues. Germline V gene sequence: CDR1 MNHEY, CDR2 SVGAGI. Trimming shortened V by 6 bases and J by 5 bases, and 11 bases separated the two germline ends. The CDR3 bases are TGTGCCAGCAGCGGAGGGACCCATCAGCCCCAGCATTTT. Residues: CASSGGTHQPQHF.

This rearrangement joins TRBV2 to TRBJ2-7; TRBD2 agrees at 16 bases. V shed 4 bases, J shed 3 bases, and the junction held 3 bases outside the gene matches. CDR1 and CDR2 (germline): SNHLY, FYNNEI. CDR3 length: 16 amino acids. The CDR3 is CASSGGLAGGYYEQYF. The CDR3, as DNA: TGTGCCAGCAGTGGGGGACTAGCGGGAGGGTACTACGAGCAGTACTTC. Using reference TRBV2 and TRBJ2-7 for the parts outside the CDR3, the full variable domain is EPEVTQTPSHQVTQMGQEVILRCVPISNHLYFYWYRQILGQKVEFLVSFYNNEISEKSEIFDDQFSVERPDGSNFTLKIRSTKLEDSAMYFCASSGGLAGGYYEQYFGPGTRLTVT.

The V call is TRBV2, the J call TRBJ1-2; 8 bases are a match to TRBD1. The CDR3 sequence is 13 residues long. Trimming at V came to 7 bases and at J to 8 bases, leaving 9 bases not matched to a gene. Germline V gene sequence: CDR1 SNHLY, CDR2 FYNNEI. The CDR3 sequence: CASIQDRERGYTF. The CDR3, as DNA: TGTGCCAGCATTCAGGACAGGGAAAGGGGCTACACCTTC.

This clone was counted a single time. V is TRBV5-8 and J is TRBJ1-2; no clear D. CDR3 length equals 14 residues. V was cut by 1 base and J by 6 bases, with 13 bases left in between. Germline V gives CDR1 SGHTS, CDR2 YDEGEE. The CDR3 region is CASSLSRSWNGYTF. The CDR3 DNA follows: TGTGCCAGCAGCTTGAGCAGGTCTTGGAATGGCTACACCTTC.

This rearrangement joins TRBV9 to TRBJ1-1; D is perhaps TRBD1 (5 bases). CDR1 and CDR2 (germline): SGDLS, YYNGEE. V lost 3 bases and J lost 7, with 10 bases in between. The CDR3 sequence is 12 residues long. As DNA, the CDR3 is TGTGCCAGCAGCGCGCGGGACGGTGAAGCTTTCTTT. Protein product: CASSARDGEAFF.

V is TRBV27 and J is TRBJ2-1; 7 bases are a match to TRBD2. V lost 5 bases, J lost 2 bases, and 9 bases stayed unmatched. The CDR3 spans 16 residues. Germline assignment: CDR1 MNHEY and CDR2 SMNVEV (reference sequence). The CDR3 DNA follows: TGTGCCAGCAGTACCTTCGGACGGGAGGCCTACAATGAGCAGTTCTTC. It yields the protein CASSTFGREAYNEQFF.

The chain carries TRBV5-6 and TRBJ2-7, with a weak D call TRBD2 (6 bases). This CDR3 spans 15 amino acids. V was shortened by 0 bases and J by 3 bases, with 13 bases between the two germline ends. Germline V lookup: CDR1 SGHDT, CDR2 YYEEEE. Here the CDR3 DNA reads TGTGCCAGCAGCTTGGGGCTAGCGAGGGTCTACGAGCAGTACTTC. Its translation: CASSLGLARVYEQYF. Full variable domain (rest looked up from reference TRBV5-6 and TRBJ2-7): DAGVTQSPTHLIKTRGQQVTLRCSPKSGHDTVSWYQQALGQGPQFIFQYYEEEERQRGNFPDRFSGHQFPNYSSELNVNALLLGDSALYLCASSLGLARVYEQYFGPGTRLTVT.

This chain joins TRBV27 and TRBJ1-2; no firm D call. Germline V gene data show CDR1 as MNHEY and CDR2 as SMNVEV (reference sequence). This CDR3 is 14 amino acids long. V dropped 8 bases and J dropped 4 bases, with 17 bases sitting between them. In DNA, the CDR3 is TGTGCCAGCTGCCCCAGATACAGCCGCTATGGCTACACCTTC. As protein: CASCPRYSRYGYTF.

Of note for this clone: This CDR3 fails to terminate in the conserved phenylalanine or tryptophan, so it likely reflects a read error. No DNA is shown, since the ends of the CDR3 on it are uncertain; the CDR3 is the one TCRdb lists. CDR3 sequence: CASSELASSL. The chain uses TRBV6-1 and TRBJ1-1; the D segment call TRBD1 is taken from the table without a DNA check. Including both end residues, the CDR3 is 10 amino acids long. The germline gives CDR1 MNHNS, CDR2 SASEGT.

This chain uses TRBV30 with TRBJ1-1; 9 bases are a match to TRBD1. Germline lookup yields CDR1 GTSNPN and CDR2 SVGIG (reference sequence). This CDR3 region has 13 residues. J gave up 4 bases and V 5 bases, and 5 bases lay outside the gene matches. The CDR3 protein is CAWADRGATEAFF. The CDR3 nucleotides read TGTGCCTGGGCGGACAGGGGTGCCACTGAAGCTTTCTTT.

This sequence joins TRBV6-6 and TRBJ1-1; D is uncertain. V dropped 1 base and J dropped 6 bases, with 3 bases sitting between them. The CDR3 is 11 residues long. The germline V gene has CDR1 MNHNY and CDR2 SVGAGI (reference sequence). The CDR3 loop is CASSYYSEAFF. CDR3 coding DNA: TGTGCCAGCAGTTACTACTCTGAAGCTTTCTTT.

The DNA of the CDR3 is TGTGCCAGCAGTTCCGGGACTAGCAAGTCGGATACGCAGTATTTT. It yields the protein CASSSGTSKSDTQYF. This chain uses TRBV6-5 with TRBJ2-3; the match to TRBD2 covers 9 bases. CDR1 MNHEY and CDR2 SVGAGI come from the germline V gene. Unmatched junction bases numbered 8, after V lost 4 bases and J lost 6 bases. The CDR3 is 15 residues long.

V usage is TRBV30 and J usage is TRBJ2-7; 10 bases map to TRBD1. Looked up from germline, CDR1 is GTSNPN and CDR2 is SVGIG (reference sequence). The junction had 8 bases not matched to a gene; V was cut back by 4 bases and J by 5 bases. The CDR3 spans 14 residues. Here the CDR3 DNA reads TGTGCCTGGACCATGGGGGACAGGGGCCACGAGCAGTACTTC. Translated: CAWTMGDRGHEQYF.

The CDR3 nucleotides are TGCGCCAGCAGCCAAGTCCAAGCAGGGAACACTGAAGCTTTCTTT. It encodes CASSQVQAGNTEAFF. This chain links TRBV4-3 with TRBJ1-1; no firm D call. CDR3 length equals 15 residues. Trimming left V 1 base short and J 1 base short, with 10 bases between. Germline loops: CDR1 LGHNA, CDR2 YSLEER.

This CDR3 reads CASSQTGTASYEQYF. In nucleotides, the CDR3 is TGTGCCAGCAGCCAGACCGGGACAGCCTCCTACGAGCAGTACTTC. J is TRBJ2-7 and V is TRBV27; 7 bases match TRBD1. With 6 bases clipped from V and 0 bases from J, the junction kept 8 bases outside the gene matches. Per the germline V gene, CDR1 is MNHEY and CDR2 is SMNVEV (reference sequence). The CDR3 loop spans 15 amino acids.

The V gene is TRBV9, the J gene TRBJ2-5, with 8 bases aligning to TRBD2. This CDR3 spans 15 amino acids. From germline, CDR1 is SGDLS and CDR2 YYNGEE. Trimming took 0 bases from V and 3 from J; bases not matched to a gene: 4. The CDR3 bases are TGTGCCAGCAGCGTAGGAGCGGGGGCAAAAGAGACCCAGTACTTC. Translating gives CASSVGAGAKETQYF.

The chain couples TRBV3-1 (or the pseudogene TRBV3-2) to TRBJ2-6; D call uncertain. V was trimmed by 1 base and J by 2 bases, leaving 9 bases between them. Per the germline V gene, CDR1 is LGHDT and CDR2 is YNNKEL (reference sequence). The CDR3 has 16 amino acids. This CDR3 is CASSQGTSPGANVLTF. CDR3 DNA: TGTGCCAGCAGCCAAGGCACATCCCCTGGGGCCAACGTCCTGACTTTC.

The rearrangement uses TRBV7-9 and TRBJ2-3; possible D gene TRBD2, 6 bases. The CDR3 has 15 amino acids. Per germline, CDR1 SEHNR and CDR2 FQNEAQ (reference sequence). The V end was cut by 5 bases, the J end by 2 bases, with 14 bases between. CDR3 sequence: CASSKPSDFTDTQYF. For the CDR3, the DNA is TGTGCCAGCAGCAAGCCTAGCGACTTCACAGATACGCAGTATTTT.

The chain combines TRBV2 with TRBJ2-7, with 7 bases identical to TRBD1. This CDR3 contains 12 residues. From germline, CDR1 is SNHLY and CDR2 FYNNEI. The trim removed 4 bases at V and 6 bases at J, leaving 3 bases unmatched. This CDR3 is CASSGQGFEQYF. The CDR3 DNA is TGTGCCAGCAGTGGACAGGGTTTCGAGCAGTACTTC.

V is TRBV10-1 and J is TRBJ2-7, with a tentative D call TRBD2 (6 bases). V gave up 3 bases and J gave up 6 bases, with 18 bases separating them. CDR3 length: 15 amino acids. From germline, CDR1 is WNHNN and CDR2 SYGVQD (reference sequence). Written as DNA, the CDR3 is TGCGCCAGCAGTGAACTCGTGGGGACTGGAAGCGAGCAGTACTTC. Encoded protein: CASSELVGTGSEQYF.

Here the CDR3 reads CASSIRQGISTDTQYF. Here the CDR3 DNA reads TGTGCCAGCAGCATTCGACAGGGCATCAGCACAGATACGCAGTATTTT. This chain connects TRBV7-9 to TRBJ2-3, with TRBD1 matching 7 bases. Germline V gives CDR1 SEHNR, CDR2 FQNEAQ (reference sequence). The CDR3 covers 16 residues. Unmatched junction bases numbered 8, after V lost 5 bases and J lost 0 bases.

The V gene is TRBV11-3, the J gene TRBJ2-1; D gene unclear. The V gene's germline CDR1 is SGHNT and CDR2 YENEEA. Trimming removed 3 bases at V and 14 bases at J, with 11 bases between. This CDR3 is 11 amino acids long. CDR3 in DNA: TGTGCCAGCAGCTTCGGCCCAAGCGAGTTCTTC. As protein: CASSFGPSEFF.

The chain joins TRBV5-4 to TRBJ2-7; no definite D call. V lost 2 bases, J lost 0 bases, and 12 bases lay in between. The CDR3 loop spans 15 amino acids. Germline CDR1 and CDR2: SGHNT and YYREEE (reference sequence). CDR3 region: CASSLSGAASYEQYF. The DNA for the CDR3 is TGTGCCAGCAGCTTATCCGGTGCCGCCTCCTACGAGCAGTACTTC.

The gene calls are TRBV9 and TRBJ2-1; 7 bases map to TRBD1. The germline V gene has CDR1 SGDLS and CDR2 YYNGEE. V trimming: 4 bases; J trimming: 5 bases; junction bases outside the gene matches: 12. The CDR3 is 16 amino acids. The chain's CDR3 is CASSLYLGGLNNEQFF. CDR3 nucleotides: TGTGCCAGCAGCCTATACCTAGGGGGCCTCAACAATGAGCAGTTCTTC.

J is TRBJ2-2 and V is TRBV24-1; D may be TRBD1 (6 bases). V lost 5 bases and J 2 bases, leaving 11 bases between the germline ends. The CDR3 is 15 residues long. CDR1 is KGHDR and CDR2 is SFDVKD in the germline V gene. In DNA form, the CDR3 reads TGTGCCACCAGTGGTGGGACATCCAACACCGGGGAGCTGTTTTTT. This codes for CATSGGTSNTGELFF.

The chain combines TRBV6-5 with TRBJ2-7, with TRBD2 matching 14 bases. The CDR3 is 16 amino acids. V dropped 2 bases and J dropped 3; count of bases not matched to a gene: 3. From germline, CDR1 is MNHEY and CDR2 SVGAGI. The CDR3 DNA is TGTGCCAGCAGTTACGGGACTAGCGGGAGTAACTACGAGCAGTACTTC. Translating it yields CASSYGTSGSNYEQYF.

The chain employs TRBV18 and TRBJ1-2; D call uncertain. CDR1 is KGHSH, CDR2 LQKENI, per germline. The CDR3 is 15 residues long. Trimming took 1 base from V and 0 from J, leaving 9 bases between them. This CDR3 is CASSPQPNANYGYTF. CDR3 nucleotide sequence: TGTGCCAGCTCACCACAGCCCAACGCTAACTATGGCTACACCTTC.